This entry lists 32 T cell receptor beta chains sequenced from one sample in a study of cytomegalovirus exposure and HLA in healthy donors (dated by TCRdb to 2016 to 2017). Receptors were amplified or captured by the immunoSEQ multiplex PCR assay. A mixture of 60 forward primers for TCR Vbeta segments and 13 reverse primers for TCR Jbeta segments was used in the multiplex PCR. This immuneACCESS table, as held by TCRdb, lists in-frame sequences with V and J called but not all clones. Of the missing ones, under half trace to an unresolved V gene in checked studies; the others have no known cause. The sample yields about 150,000 clones; around 72% were counted once. The ten most abundant clones make up 4.2% of the sample. Sequencing input: PBMCs. The source is a man aged 45 to 65 in good health and CMV-seropositive.

Comment on this clone: The junction shows a germline mismatch at one end, possibly a read error. Other DNA sequences in the same sample also yield this CDR3. The gene calls are TRBV7-9 and TRBJ1-2; D is uncertain. Germline V gene data show CDR1 as SEHNR and CDR2 as FQNEAQ (reference sequence). This CDR3 region has 13 residues. The CDR3 coding sequence is TGCGCCAGCAGCTTAGCACTGAACTATGGCTACACCTTC. This translates into CASSLALNYGYTF.

The chain combines TRBV11-3 with TRBJ1-4, with unresolved D. The V end lost 1 base, the J end lost 8 bases, and 11 bases lay between the germline ends. The germline gives CDR1 SGHNT, CDR2 YENEEA. The CDR3 has 14 amino acids. The DNA for the CDR3 is TGTGCCAGCAGCTTAGGCGCGGGCGCGGAAAAACTGTTTTTT. It codes for CASSLGAGAEKLFF.

The J gene is TRBJ2-2, the V gene TRBV5-4, with D possibly matching TRBD2 (5 bases). V shed 5 bases and J shed 7 bases, with 18 bases lying between them. Germline loops: CDR1 SGHNT, CDR2 YYREEE (reference sequence). This CDR3 has 15 amino acids. In nucleotides, the CDR3 is TGTGCCAGCAGTCAATCCCCGGGGTCTGGCGGGGAGCTGTTTTTT. This gives the protein CASSQSPGSGGELFF.

The chain recombines TRBV6-5 with TRBJ2-5; tentatively, D is TRBD1 (6 bases). The ends were cut back, 5 bases at V and 1 base at J, with 8 bases in the middle. CDR1 is MNHEY and CDR2 is SVGAGI in the germline V gene. This CDR3 region has 13 residues. CDR3 sequence: CASSHRVQETQYF. For the CDR3, the DNA is TGTGCCAGCAGTCACAGGGTCCAAGAGACCCAGTACTTC.

The V call is TRBV18, the J call TRBJ2-3, with 9 bases fitting TRBD2. This CDR3 is built from 17 residues. Trimming at V came to 2 bases and at J to 0 bases, leaving 6 bases not matched to a gene. The germline gives CDR1 KGHSH, CDR2 LQKENI. The CDR3 sequence: CASSPADSGGSTDTQYF. The CDR3 DNA follows: TGTGCCAGCTCACCAGCGGATAGCGGGGGAAGCACAGATACGCAGTATTTT.

The chain combines TRBV15 with TRBJ1-2; 7 nucleotides line up with TRBD1. CDR1 is LNHNV and CDR2 is YYDKDF in the germline V gene (reference sequence). This CDR3 spans 16 amino acids. The V gene end was trimmed by 1 base and the J gene end by 0 bases; junction bases not matched to a gene: 5. The CDR3 spells CATSRGDRTANYGYTF. The DNA for the CDR3 is TGTGCCACCAGCAGAGGGGACAGAACCGCTAACTATGGCTACACCTTC.

The table lists this clone with a count of one. The chain combines TRBV5-1 with TRBJ1-1, with 7 positions matching TRBD1. Per the germline V gene, CDR1 is SGHRS and CDR2 is YFSETQ. Trimming cost V 1 base and J 1 base; bases outside gene matches: 1. The CDR3 length is 14 residues. The CDR3: CASSLRGQNTEAFF. The DNA of the CDR3 is TGCGCCAGCAGCTTGAGGGGGCAGAACACTGAAGCTTTCTTT.

The rearrangement joins TRBV7-6 to TRBJ2-2, with 9 bases identical to TRBD2. The V and J ends lost 2 bases and 0 bases, in that order; junction bases with no gene match: 10. The CDR3 length is 19 residues. Germline values: CDR1 SGHVS, CDR2 FNYEAQ. The CDR3 region has the DNA TGTGCCAGCAGCTTAAGGCCGTCCGCTAGCGGGGCGAACACCGGGGAGCTGTTTTTT. Its translation: CASSLRPSASGANTGELFF.

V usage is TRBV6-5 and J usage is TRBJ1-2; TRBD1 agrees at 9 bases. V shed 6 bases, J shed 0 bases, and the junction held 5 bases outside the gene matches. The CDR3 is 15 amino acids. In germline, CDR1 is MNHEY, CDR2 SVGAGI. The CDR3 nucleotides read TGTGCCAGCAGCTCACAGGGGGCCTCTAACTATGGCTACACCTTC. This sequence encodes CASSSQGASNYGYTF.

The chain links TRBV7-9 to TRBJ2-7, with 7 bases identical to TRBD2. The CDR3 totals 13 residues. Germline V CDR1 and CDR2: SEHNR, FQNEAQ (reference sequence). Unmatched junction bases numbered 1, after V lost 4 bases and J lost 1 base. CDR3 loop: CASSWGGSYEQYF. In DNA form, the CDR3 reads TGTGCCAGCAGCTGGGGAGGGTCCTACGAGCAGTACTTC.

This clone has at least ten counts. The chain employs TRBV2 and TRBJ2-7; 10 bases agree with TRBD2. Per the germline V gene, CDR1 is SNHLY and CDR2 is FYNNEI. V shed 2 bases, J shed 5 bases, and the junction held 6 bases outside the gene matches. CDR3 length: 15 residues. The CDR3 nucleotides read TGTGCCAGCAGTGAACTAGCGGGAGTGGAGGACGAGCAGTACTTC. This gives the protein CASSELAGVEDEQYF.

V gene TRBV2 combines with J gene TRBJ1-4; 7 bases align to TRBD1. Germline V gives CDR1 SNHLY, CDR2 FYNNEI. Trimming removed 7 bases from V and 11 bases from J; junction bases left unmatched: 10. The CDR3 loop spans 13 amino acids. The CDR3, as DNA: TGTGCCAGCACTGGAATGGGACAGTCTAAACTGTTTTTT. It codes for CASTGMGQSKLFF.

Points on this clone: Likely a read error: the CDR3 ends without its conserved phenylalanine or tryptophan. No DNA is shown, since the ends of the CDR3 on it are uncertain; the CDR3 is the one TCRdb lists. The chain combines TRBV20-1 with TRBJ1-1; no DNA check was done on the table's D call, TRBD1. 11 amino acids form the CDR3, both terminal residues included. The germline gives CDR1 DFQATT, CDR2 SNEGSKA (reference sequence). Here the CDR3 reads CSASSESRSFL.

This clone has just a few counts. The chain combines TRBV6-1 with TRBJ2-2, with a possible D match to TRBD1 (5 bases). Trimming left V 4 bases short and J 4 bases short, with 10 bases between. Germline V lookup: CDR1 MNHNS, CDR2 SASEGT. This CDR3 has 14 residues. The DNA of the CDR3 is TGTGCCAGCAGTGCCAGGGTCCTCACCGGGGAGCTGTTTTTT. Amino acids: CASSARVLTGELFF.

In this sample, this clone turned up a few times. The CDR3 protein is CASSYPGNEQFF. The CDR3 DNA sequence: TGTGCCAGCAGTTATCCAGGCAATGAGCAGTTCTTC. The gene calls are TRBV27 and TRBJ2-1; D gene ambiguous. The germline V gene has CDR1 MNHEY and CDR2 SMNVEV (reference sequence). The V end lost 4 bases, the J end lost 6 bases, and 7 bases lay between the germline ends. The CDR3 consists of 12 residues.

The rearrangement joins TRBV6-4 to TRBJ1-1; D is ambiguous. This CDR3 contains 14 residues. The V gene's germline CDR1 is MRHNA and CDR2 SNTAGT. The V end lost 0 bases, the J end lost 4 bases, and 9 bases lay between the germline ends. This CDR3 is CASSDSQFSTEAFF. In nucleotides, the CDR3 is TGTGCCAGCAGTGACTCCCAGTTTTCCACTGAAGCTTTCTTT.

CDR3 sequence reads: CASSPSEETQYF. For the CDR3, the DNA is TGTGCCAGCTCCCCTAGCGAGGAGACCCAGTACTTC. The chain uses TRBV2 and TRBJ2-5; a possible D gene is TRBD2 (6 bases). With 8 bases removed from V and 5 bases from J, the gap between germline ends came to 12 bases. The CDR3 sequence is 12 residues long. CDR1 SNHLY and CDR2 FYNNEI come from the germline V gene.

This chain connects TRBV19 to TRBJ1-6, with D unclear. Trimming shortened V by 6 bases and J by 7 bases, and 7 bases separated the two germline ends. The V gene's germline CDR1 is LNHDA and CDR2 SQIVND (reference sequence). The CDR3 runs 12 residues. The CDR3 protein is CASSYPNSPLHF. The CDR3 nucleotides are TGTGCCAGTAGCTACCCAAATTCACCCCTCCACTTT. Full variable domain (remainder filled in from reference TRBV19 and TRBJ1-6): DGGITQSPKYLFRKEGQNVTLSCEQNLNHDAMYWYRQDPGQGLRLIYYSQIVNDFQKGDIAEGYSVSREKKESFPLTVTSAQKNPTAFYLCASSYPNSPLHFGNGTRLTVT.

V and J are TRBV9 and TRBJ2-7; TRBD1 might be the D (7 bases). Trimming removed 2 bases at V and 10 bases at J, with 19 bases between. Germline V gene data show CDR1 as SGDLS and CDR2 as YYNGEE. The CDR3 runs to 14 residues. CDR3 coding DNA: TGTGCCAGCAGCGTGCGGGACAGCTCGACGCGACAGTACTTC. This codes for CASSVRDSSTRQYF.

J is TRBJ1-2 and V is TRBV10-3; D gene uncertain. CDR1 is ENHRY, CDR2 SYGVKD, per germline. CDR3 length: 16 residues. The V end was cut by 0 bases, the J end by 3 bases, with 14 bases between. The CDR3 spells CAISESTVYRYYGYTF. The CDR3 DNA sequence: TGTGCCATCAGTGAGTCGACGGTTTACAGATACTATGGCTACACCTTC.

This chain links TRBV29-1 with TRBJ2-5; 9 bases agree with TRBD1. The junction had 4 bases not matched to a gene; V was cut back by 7 bases and J by 4 bases. The CDR3 covers 12 residues. Germline V CDR1 and CDR2: SQVTM, ANQGSEA. The CDR3 region is CSGTGVGETQYF. For the CDR3, the DNA is TGCAGCGGGACAGGGGTCGGAGAGACCCAGTACTTC.

This sequence joins TRBV7-9 and TRBJ2-3, with a tentative D call TRBD2 (7 bases). Germline CDR1 and CDR2: SEHNR and FQNEAQ (reference sequence). The V end lost 5 bases, the J end lost 4 bases, and 10 bases lay between the germline ends. The CDR3 sequence is 13 residues long. The DNA for the CDR3 is TGTGCCAGCAGCCGGCGGGGGCCAGATACGCAGTATTTT. It translates to CASSRRGPDTQYF.

The chain joins TRBV5-5 to TRBJ2-7; maybe TRBD1 (6 bases). This CDR3 spans 16 amino acids. Germline CDR1 and CDR2: SGHKS and YYEKEE (reference sequence). Trimming removed 0 bases at V and 3 bases at J, with 16 bases between. The CDR3 DNA is TGTGCCAGCAGCTTGGACAGGGTAGAATTCGGCTACGAGCAGTACTTC. Translation: CASSLDRVEFGYEQYF.

This chain uses TRBV5-5 with TRBJ1-2; a possible D gene is TRBD1 (6 bases). The CDR3 runs 15 residues. Trimming pared 4 bases from V and 5 bases from J, leaving 18 bases between. CDR1 is SGHKS, CDR2 YYEKEE, per germline (reference sequence). This CDR3 reads CASSPEGGQTYGYTF. CDR3 bases: TGTGCCAGCAGCCCGGAAGGCGGACAGACATATGGCTACACCTTC.

The chain recombines TRBV10-3 with TRBJ2-5, with 10 bases fitting TRBD2. The length of the CDR3 is 16 residues. V was pared by 0 bases and J by 4 bases, with 5 bases of the junction left unmatched. Germline-derived CDR1 and CDR2 are ENHRY and SYGVKD. In nucleotides, the CDR3 is TGTGCCATCAGTGAGTCGAGCGGGAGGGCCGGAGAGACCCAGTACTTC. Translation gives CAISESSGRAGETQYF.

As DNA, the CDR3 is TGTGCCAGCAGTGAAGACGGGAACTCCTACGAGCAGTACTTC. This translates into CASSEDGNSYEQYF. The genes are TRBV25-1 and TRBJ2-7, with D perhaps matching TRBD2 (5 bases). V shed 2 bases and J shed 0 bases, with 8 bases lying between them. This CDR3 is built from 14 residues. Per germline, CDR1 MGHDK and CDR2 SYGVNS.

In regard to this clone: Other DNA sequences from this sample encode an identical CDR3 as well. This chain joins TRBV29-1 and TRBJ2-3; 7 positions match TRBD2. From germline, CDR1 is SQVTM and CDR2 ANQGSEA. The CDR3 length is 12 residues. The CDR3 nucleotides read TGCAGTTCCAGCGGGGCAACAGATACGCAGTATTTT. Translating it yields CSSSGATDTQYF.

The chain joins TRBV7-9 to TRBJ2-2; D is ambiguous. V lost 2 bases and J 2 bases, leaving 9 bases between the germline ends. The CDR3 extends over 15 amino acids. In germline, CDR1 is SEHNR, CDR2 FQNEAQ (reference sequence). This chain's CDR3 is CASSLPPVNTGELFF. The CDR3 bases are TGTGCCAGCAGCTTACCCCCCGTAAACACCGGGGAGCTGTTTTTT.

This clone occurred a few times. The chain employs TRBV9 and TRBJ1-3; D may be TRBD1 (5 bases). CDR1 and CDR2 from the germline V gene are SGDLS and YYNGEE. V lost 0 bases and J lost 4, with 11 bases in between. This CDR3 comprises 15 residues. CDR3 amino acids: CASSVGQGWGNTIYF. Written as DNA, the CDR3 is TGTGCCAGCAGCGTAGGGCAGGGCTGGGGAAACACCATATATTTT.

The rearrangement joins TRBV7-9 to TRBJ2-1; 8 bases fit TRBD1. Trimming took 6 bases from V and 6 from J; bases not matched to a gene: 10. CDR1 and CDR2 from the germline V gene are SEHNR and FQNEAQ (reference sequence). The CDR3 loop spans 15 amino acids. CDR3 loop: CASSRGQGDVNEQFF. CDR3 in DNA: TGTGCCAGCAGTCGTGGACAGGGTGATGTCAATGAGCAGTTCTTC.

This clone was counted only a few times. V gene TRBV28 combines with J gene TRBJ1-4; maybe TRBD1 (5 bases). CDR3 size: 12 residues. V gave up 1 base and J gave up 9 bases, with 6 bases separating them. The germline CDR1 and CDR2 sequences are MDHEN and SYDVKM. CDR3 protein: CASSLSDKKLFF. The CDR3 DNA sequence: TGTGCCAGCAGTTTATCGGACAAAAAACTGTTTTTT.

The chain links TRBV14 to TRBJ2-5, with D perhaps TRBD1 (6 bases). This CDR3 region has 14 residues. Germline V gives CDR1 SGHDN, CDR2 FVKESK. V lost 2 bases and J 5 bases, leaving 12 bases between the germline ends. CDR3 region: CASSQPQGLETQYF. CDR3 nucleotide sequence: TGTGCCAGCAGCCAACCACAGGGTTTGGAGACCCAGTACTTC.